This is a list of T cell receptor beta chains from one sample in a study of cytomegalovirus exposure and HLA in healthy donors. Assay used: immunoSEQ multiplex PCR; TCRdb lists only in-frame clones, some missing. The sample holds more than 130,000 clones, over 70% seen once. Sequencing was carried out using PBMCs. The source of these receptors is a man aged 35 to 55 in good health and CMV-seropositive. Both conserved end residues are trimmed from each CDR3. A D gene is named only where the DNA matches it firmly.

TRBD2	TRBV7-8	TRBJ2-5	16	ASSLVGGGGSYGETQY
TRBD1	TRBV18	TRBJ2-3	13	ASSRIPGGTDTQY
TRBD2	TRBV5-6	TRBJ2-5	12	ASSPGPGTTEQY
.	TRBV5-1	TRBJ2-5	13	ASSLAGAYGETQY
.	TRBV7-6	TRBJ2-5	13	ASSLGRGKSETQY
TRBD1	TRBV28	TRBJ1-1	13	ASSSATGYGTEAF
.	TRBV30	TRBJ2-7	12	AWRLATGPYEQY
.	TRBV6-6	TRBJ2-5	12	ASQGLGPLETQY
.	TRBV5-4	TRBJ1-1	12	ASSLRGGGTEAF
TRBD2	TRBV27	TRBJ2-7	16	ASSIAGGARIPQYEQY
.	TRBV2	TRBJ2-7	14	ASSSLGGPRSYEQY
.	TRBV10-1	TRBJ2-7	12	ASSESGLSYEQY
TRBD2	TRBV30	TRBJ2-3	14	AWRAPAGGSTDTQY
TRBD2	TRBV29-1	TRBJ2-1	15	SVEDRTPSGRADEQF
.	TRBV6-5	TRBJ1-2	10	ASSYSNRFYT
TRBD1	TRBV2	TRBJ1-2	12	ASSDNRGNYGYT